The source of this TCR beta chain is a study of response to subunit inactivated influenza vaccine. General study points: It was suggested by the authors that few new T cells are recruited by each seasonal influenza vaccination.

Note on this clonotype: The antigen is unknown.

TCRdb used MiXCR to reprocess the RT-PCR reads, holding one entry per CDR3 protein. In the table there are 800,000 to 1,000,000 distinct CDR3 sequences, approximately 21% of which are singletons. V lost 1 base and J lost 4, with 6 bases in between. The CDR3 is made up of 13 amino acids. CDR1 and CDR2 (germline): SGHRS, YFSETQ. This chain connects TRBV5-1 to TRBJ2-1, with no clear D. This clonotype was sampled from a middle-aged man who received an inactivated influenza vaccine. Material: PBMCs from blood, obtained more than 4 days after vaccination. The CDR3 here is CASSLYLYNEQFF. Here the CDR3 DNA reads TGCGCCAGCAGCTTGTACTTATACAATGAGCAGTTCTTC. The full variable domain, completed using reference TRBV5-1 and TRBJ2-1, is KAGVTQTPRYLIKTRGQQVTLSCSPISGHRSVSWYQQTPGQGLQFLFEYFSETQRNKGNFPGRFSGRQFSNSRSEMNVSTLELGDSALYLCASSLYLYNEQFFGPGTRLTVL.